The source of this TCR beta chain is a study of naive and memory T cell subsets. The table lists this clonotype with many counts. The V segment lost 6 bases and the J segment 3 bases; nucleotides outside the gene matches: 9. The germline V gene has CDR1 MNHEY and CDR2 SVGEGT. This CDR3 comprises 18 residues. Both TRBC1 and TRBC2 were covered by a beta constant-region primer of two equimolar oligonucleotides. TCRdb re-called the UMI-ligation and nested PCR reads through MiXCR, storing one row per CDR3 protein. In the table there are around 40,000 distinct CDR3 sequences, about 14% of which are singletons.

The rearrangement uses TRBV6-2 or TRBV6-3 and TRBJ2-1, with TRBD2 matching 15 bases. Sequencing was carried out using effector memory CD4+ T cells from blood. Subset indicated: effector memory, CD45RA- CD27-. This clonotype was sampled from a human donor in good health. Written as DNA, the CDR3 is TGTGCCAGCAGGGGCAGGACTAGCGGGAGGGCCGACTACAATGAGCAGTTCTTC. It specifies CASRGRTSGRADYNEQFF.